A single sample is the source of the 24 T cell receptor beta chains below, sequenced in a study of blood T cell repertoires in COVID-19. Sequencing was performed with immunoSEQ multiplex PCR; in TCRdb, only in-frame clones are kept and a portion is missing. Found here are about 290,000 clones, around nine tenths of them singletons; the top ten hold about 0.94%. The sample was peripheral blood. The receptors shown here come from a woman aged 40 to 49 who had recovered from COVID-19.

The chain recombines TRBV4-1 with TRBJ2-1; 9 positions agree with TRBD2. V gave up 1 base and J gave up 5 bases; unmatched junction bases: 6. Per germline, CDR1 MGHRA and CDR2 YSYEKL. The CDR3 length is 16 residues. This CDR3 reads CASSQATGLADNEQFF. The CDR3 DNA reads TGCGCCAGCAGCCAAGCAACGGGACTAGCTGACAATGAGCAGTTCTTC.

The rearrangement links TRBV10-2 to TRBJ2-1; 7 nucleotides match TRBD2. The germline CDR1 and CDR2 sequences are WSHSY and SAAADI. This CDR3 comprises 14 residues. The junction had 4 bases not matched to a gene; V was cut back by 2 bases and J by 6 bases. The CDR3 DNA reads as TGCGCCAGCAGTGAGGCGGGAGTAGGCAATGAGCAGTTCTTC. Translated, it gives CASSEAGVGNEQFF.

Of note for this clone: At one end the junction does not follow the germline gene, possibly because of a read error. The chain links TRBV27 to TRBJ2-2; 9 bases are a match to TRBD2. The CDR3 is 18 residues long. Germline V gene data show CDR1 as MNHEY and CDR2 as SMNVEV (reference sequence). The CDR3 is CARSFGSRGRGGTGELFF. The DNA of the CDR3 is TGTGCCCGCAGTTTCGGGAGTCGCGGGAGGGGGGGCACCGGGGAGCTGTTTTTT.

CDR3 DNA sequence: TGTGCCAGCAGTACCACCGGGACTAGGCATTACAATGAGCAGTTCTTC. Encoded protein: CASSTTGTRHYNEQFF. The chain is built from TRBV7-9 and TRBJ2-1; 8 bases match TRBD2. Germline trimming cut 6 bases from V and 4 bases from J; bases unmatched to any gene: 11. The CDR3 has 16 amino acids. Germline-derived CDR1 and CDR2 are SEHNR and FQNEAQ (reference sequence).

Note on this clone: This CDR3 is also generated by other DNA sequences in the sample. V gene TRBV5-1 combines with J gene TRBJ1-5; D ambiguous. Germline CDR1 and CDR2: SGHRS and YFSETQ. Trimming removed 0 bases at V and 4 bases at J, with 8 bases between. The CDR3 sequence is 14 residues long. The CDR3 DNA reads as TGCGCCAGCAGCTTGGGCCAGGAAAATCAGCCCCAGCATTTT. This translates into CASSLGQENQPQHF.

This clone appeared a single time. The V and J genes are TRBV14 and TRBJ2-7; D remains unclear. The CDR3 is made up of 14 amino acids. The V gene lost 5 bases and the J gene lost 3 bases, with 14 bases spanning the gap. Germline V gene data show CDR1 as SGHDN and CDR2 as FVKESK. CDR3 amino acids: CASSGRVSNYEQYF. As DNA, the CDR3 is TGTGCCAGCAGCGGCCGTGTTAGCAACTACGAGCAGTACTTC.

The rearrangement joins TRBV11-2 to TRBJ2-7; possibly TRBD2 for D (5 bases). Germline V gene sequence: CDR1 SGHAT, CDR2 FQNNGV. V lost 5 bases and J 0 bases, leaving 14 bases between the germline ends. This CDR3 is 15 amino acids long. The CDR3 sequence is CASSQSAGYSYEQYF. CDR3 in DNA: TGTGCCAGCAGCCAAAGCGCGGGCTACTCCTACGAGCAGTACTTC. Complete variable domain (other parts from reference TRBV11-2 and TRBJ2-7): EAGVAQSPRYKIIEKRQSVAFWCNPISGHATLYWYQQILGQGPKLLIQFQNNGVVDDSQLPKDRFSAERLKGVDSTLKIQPAKLEDSAVYLCASSQSAGYSYEQYFGPGTRLTVT.

The rearrangement joins TRBV4-1 to TRBJ2-5; 7 nucleotides align to TRBD2. Germline values: CDR1 MGHRA, CDR2 YSYEKL. This CDR3 has 16 amino acids. Trimming at V came to 1 base and at J to 0 bases, leaving 5 bases not matched to a gene. CDR3 protein: CASSQGSRGYQETQYF. CDR3 bases: TGCGCCAGCAGCCAAGGGTCGCGGGGGTACCAAGAGACCCAGTACTTC.

This CDR3 reads CASSPYRSTYNEQFF. CDR3 DNA: TGTGCCAGCAGCCCTTACAGGAGTACTTACAATGAGCAGTTCTTC. The rearrangement links TRBV9 to TRBJ2-1; D possibly corresponds to TRBD1 (5 bases). Trimming shortened V by 4 bases and J by 4 bases, and 15 bases separated the two germline ends. Per the germline V gene, CDR1 is SGDLS and CDR2 is YYNGEE. The CDR3 has 15 residues. Together with reference TRBV9 and TRBJ2-1, the CDR3 gives the full variable domain: DSGVTQTPKHLITATGQRVTLRCSPRSGDLSVYWYQQSLDQGLQFLIQYYNGEERAKGNILERFSAQQFPDLHSELNLSSLELGDSALYFCASSPYRSTYNEQFFGPGTRLTVL.

The chain combines TRBV4-2 with TRBJ2-3; tentatively, D is TRBD2 (6 bases). The CDR3 runs to 14 residues. Looked up from germline, CDR1 is LGHNA and CDR2 is YNFKEQ. Trimming pared 4 bases from V and 0 bases from J, leaving 8 bases between. CDR3 DNA sequence: TGTGCCAGCAGCCCCGGGACTAGCACAGATACGCAGTATTTT. The encoded protein is CASSPGTSTDTQYF.

The chain has TRBV7-3 and TRBJ2-4; 9 bases match TRBD1. CDR3 length equals 14 residues. Germline CDR1 reads SGHTA; CDR2 reads FQGTGA. The V and J ends lost 5 bases and 7 bases, in that order; junction bases with no gene match: 6. CDR3 DNA: TGTGCCAGCAGCCCAACAGGGGGCCCGAACATTCAGTACTTC. This encodes CASSPTGGPNIQYF.

The genes are TRBV19 and TRBJ1-2, with D possibly matching TRBD1 (6 bases). This CDR3 spans 15 amino acids. The germline V and J ends were trimmed by 1 base and 2 bases, with 11 bases remaining between them. Germline assignment: CDR1 LNHDA and CDR2 SQIVND (reference sequence). The CDR3 DNA is TGTGCCAGTAGTATAGTTGGGGGCGTCAACTATGGCTACACCTTC. The encoded protein is CASSIVGGVNYGYTF.

This chain links TRBV27 with TRBJ2-1; 7 positions match TRBD2. V trimming: 5 bases; J trimming: 2 bases; junction bases outside the gene matches: 9. The germline V gene encodes CDR1 MNHEY and CDR2 SMNVEV (reference sequence). This CDR3 region has 16 residues. In DNA, the CDR3 is TGTGCCAGCAGTACCCAGCGGGGAGGGACCTACAATGAGCAGTTCTTC. Translation: CASSTQRGGTYNEQFF.

In nucleotides, the CDR3 is TGTGCCTGGAGTGGCTTTCTCGGGGGAGACAGGGGAATTGAAAAACTGTTTTTT. It yields the protein CAWSGFLGGDRGIEKLFF. The J gene is TRBJ1-4, the V gene TRBV30; 8 bases are a match to TRBD1. This CDR3 comprises 18 residues. The V gene's germline CDR1 is GTSNPN and CDR2 SVGIG (reference sequence). The ends lost 1 base at V and 7 bases at J; junction bases unmatched: 17.

The rearrangement joins TRBV12-3 or TRBV12-4 to TRBJ1-4, with 7 bases lining up with TRBD1. There are 13 residues in the CDR3. J gave up 8 bases and V 6 bases, and 6 bases lay outside the gene matches. The CDR3 reads CASRPGQQEKLFF. The DNA for the CDR3 is TGTGCCAGCAGGCCGGGACAGCAAGAAAAACTGTTTTTT.

The V call is TRBV27, the J call TRBJ2-1; 7 bases match TRBD1. V shed 5 bases and J 3 bases; nucleotides not matched to a gene: 7. CDR3 size: 15 residues. Germline CDR1 MNHEY, CDR2 SMNVEV (reference sequence). The chain's CDR3 is CASSVQGIIYNEQFF. The DNA for the CDR3 is TGTGCCAGCAGTGTACAGGGGATCATCTACAATGAGCAGTTCTTC.

The genes are TRBV10-3 and TRBJ2-7, with 9 bases lining up with TRBD1. This CDR3 spans 13 amino acids. Germline CDR1 ENHRY, CDR2 SYGVKD. V shed 6 bases, J shed 5 bases, and the junction held 5 bases outside the gene matches. The CDR3 reads CAIRRQGVDEQYF. The CDR3 DNA is TGTGCCATCAGGAGACAGGGGGTGGACGAGCAGTACTTC.

CDR3 sequence: CASSKGTGMYSNQPQHF. In nucleotides, the CDR3 is TGTGCCAGTAGTAAGGGGACAGGGATGTATAGCAATCAGCCCCAGCATTTT. The rearrangement uses TRBV19 and TRBJ1-5; 9 nucleotides line up with TRBD1. The V gene end was trimmed by 4 bases and the J gene end by 0 bases; junction bases not matched to a gene: 7. This CDR3 is 17 amino acids long. The germline CDR1 and CDR2 sequences are LNHDA and SQIVND (reference sequence).

In this sample, this clone turned up a few times. The chain carries TRBV5-1 and TRBJ2-7; 7 bases match TRBD2. Trimming removed 4 bases from V and 1 base from J; junction bases left unmatched: 11. The CDR3 spans 16 residues. Germline values: CDR1 SGHRS, CDR2 YFSETQ. CDR3 DNA sequence: TGCGCCAGCAGCCCCCGACAGCTAGCGGATTCCTACGAGCAGTACTTC. Translated, it gives CASSPRQLADSYEQYF.

V usage is TRBV27 and J usage is TRBJ2-5, with 9 bases fitting TRBD1. Germline V gene sequence: CDR1 MNHEY, CDR2 SMNVEV (reference sequence). With V trimmed by 6 bases and J by 1 base, 6 bases remained unmatched. The CDR3 has 15 amino acids. The CDR3 DNA is TGTGCCAGCAGGCCCGGGACAGGGACCCAAGAGACCCAGTACTTC. Its protein is CASRPGTGTQETQYF.

V is TRBV27 and J is TRBJ1-1, with TRBD1 matching over 7 bases. The CDR3 consists of 13 residues. V lost 10 bases, J lost 0 bases, and 5 bases stayed unmatched. CDR1 and CDR2 from the germline V gene are MNHEY and SMNVEV (reference sequence). CDR3 bases: TGTGCCACCCGGGGACAGTTGAACACTGAAGCTTTCTTT. Protein sequence: CATRGQLNTEAFF.

This clone was seen more than once but under ten times. The chain combines TRBV6-5 with TRBJ2-2; D is perhaps TRBD1 (5 bases). The CDR3 extends over 15 amino acids. Germline CDR1 reads MNHEY; CDR2 reads SVGAGI. With 2 bases removed from V and 2 bases from J, the gap between germline ends came to 9 bases. The CDR3, as DNA: TGTGCCAGCAGTTACGGCGACAGAAACACCGGGGAGCTGTTTTTT. This codes for CASSYGDRNTGELFF.

The gene calls are TRBV27 and TRBJ2-1, with 13 positions matching TRBD2. From germline, CDR1 is MNHEY and CDR2 SMNVEV (reference sequence). The CDR3 is 15 residues long. After removal of 7 bases from V and 9 bases from J, the junction contained 9 bases not matched to a gene. The CDR3 nucleotides read TGTGCCAGCACCAAGGGACTAGCGGGACGCGCTGAGCAGTTCTTC. Translation gives CASTKGLAGRAEQFF.

DNA of the CDR3: TGTGCCAGCAGCGGGGGGATCTGGCCCTACGAGCAGTACTTC. Translation: CASSGGIWPYEQYF. The chain recombines TRBV27 with TRBJ2-7; 7 bases are a match to TRBD2. This CDR3 has 14 amino acids. Germline trimming cut 6 bases from V and 2 bases from J; bases unmatched to any gene: 7. CDR1 and CDR2 (germline): MNHEY, SMNVEV (reference sequence).